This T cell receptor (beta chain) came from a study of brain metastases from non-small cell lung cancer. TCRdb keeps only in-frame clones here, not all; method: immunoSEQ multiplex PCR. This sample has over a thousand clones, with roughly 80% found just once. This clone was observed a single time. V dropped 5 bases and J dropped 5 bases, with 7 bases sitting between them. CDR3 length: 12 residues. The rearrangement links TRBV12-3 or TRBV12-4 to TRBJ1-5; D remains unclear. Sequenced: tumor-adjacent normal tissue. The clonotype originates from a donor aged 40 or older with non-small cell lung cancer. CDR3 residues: CASSLPYQPQHF. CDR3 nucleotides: TGTGCCAGCAGTCTACCTTATCAGCCCCAGCATTTT.